This T cell receptor (beta chain) was sequenced in a study of cytomegalovirus exposure and HLA in healthy donors. Study at large: The early release's HLA-typed donors yielded roughly 85 million unique TCRs. Study-level findings and limits: The study had only CMV serostatus as immune exposure information. Reported results showed that the classifier diagnosed cytomegalovirus status with high specificity and sensitivity.

Remarks on this clone: Antigen specificity is unknown.

The PCR ran on 60 Vbeta and 13 Jbeta primers. TCRdb's table, derived via immunoSEQ multiplex PCR, lists solely in-frame clones and lacks some. The data hold approximately 150,000 clones, with roughly 74% observed a single time. The sample was PBMCs. This TCR came from a male donor in good health and CMV-seronegative.

CDR3 DNA sequence: TGTGCCAGCAGCCCTGGACAGACAACTAATGAAAAACTGTTTTTT. Amino acid sequence: CASSPGQTTNEKLFF. V is TRBV7-6 and J is TRBJ1-4; D may be TRBD1 (6 bases). Trimming stripped 5 bases from V and 0 bases from J, with 10 bases between. The V gene's germline CDR1 is SGHVS and CDR2 FNYEAQ. This CDR3 has 15 amino acids.